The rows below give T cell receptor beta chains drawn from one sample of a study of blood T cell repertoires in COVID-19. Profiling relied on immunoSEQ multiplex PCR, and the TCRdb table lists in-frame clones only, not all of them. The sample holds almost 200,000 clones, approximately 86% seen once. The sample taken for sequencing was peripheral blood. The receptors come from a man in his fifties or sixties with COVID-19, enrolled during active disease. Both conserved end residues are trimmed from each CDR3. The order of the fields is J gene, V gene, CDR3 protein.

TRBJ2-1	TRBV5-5	ASSLGGSMNNEQF
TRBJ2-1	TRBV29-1	SVSADGVNEQF
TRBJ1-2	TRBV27	ASSLSRVHGYT
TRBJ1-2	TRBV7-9	ASSSTPGYT
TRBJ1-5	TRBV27	ASSFGGAQH
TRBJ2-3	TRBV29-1	STLQGTDTQY
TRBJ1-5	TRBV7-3	ASSCKPDRADSNQPQH
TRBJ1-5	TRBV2	ASGQGIQPQH
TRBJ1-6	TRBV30	AWSVRRVVSPLH
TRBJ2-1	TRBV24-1	ATSELPAHEQF
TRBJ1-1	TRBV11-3	ASSPSGGVNTEAF
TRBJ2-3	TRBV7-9	ASSLSGTDTQY
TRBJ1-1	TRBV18	ASSPGPGAEAF
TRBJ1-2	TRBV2	ASSDTGGIYGYT
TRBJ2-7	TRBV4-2	ASSQDYDRMWEQY
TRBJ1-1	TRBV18	ASSPGPTEAF